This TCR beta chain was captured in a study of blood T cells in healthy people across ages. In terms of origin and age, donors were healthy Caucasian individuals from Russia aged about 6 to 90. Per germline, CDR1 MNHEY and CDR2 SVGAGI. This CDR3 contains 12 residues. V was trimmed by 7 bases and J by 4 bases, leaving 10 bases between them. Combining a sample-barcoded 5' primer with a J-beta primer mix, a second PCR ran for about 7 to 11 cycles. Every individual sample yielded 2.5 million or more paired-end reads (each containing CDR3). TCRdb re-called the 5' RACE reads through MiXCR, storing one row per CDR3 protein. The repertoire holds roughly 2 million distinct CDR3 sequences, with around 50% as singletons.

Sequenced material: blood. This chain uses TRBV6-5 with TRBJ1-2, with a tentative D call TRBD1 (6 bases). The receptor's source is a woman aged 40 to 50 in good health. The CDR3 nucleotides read TGTGCCAGCAAAACAGGGATCTATGGCTACACCTTC. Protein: CASKTGIYGYTF.